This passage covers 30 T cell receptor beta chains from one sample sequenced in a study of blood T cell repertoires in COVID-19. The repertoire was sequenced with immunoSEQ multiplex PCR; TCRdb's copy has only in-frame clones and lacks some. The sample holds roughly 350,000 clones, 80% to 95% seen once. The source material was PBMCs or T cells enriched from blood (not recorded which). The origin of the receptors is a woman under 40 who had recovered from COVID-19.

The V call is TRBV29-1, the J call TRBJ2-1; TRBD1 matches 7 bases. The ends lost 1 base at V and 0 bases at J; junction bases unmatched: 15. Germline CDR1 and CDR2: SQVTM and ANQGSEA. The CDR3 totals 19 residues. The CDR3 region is CSVEGVEGAKISSYNEQFF. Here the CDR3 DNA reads TGCAGCGTTGAAGGTGTTGAGGGGGCGAAGATAAGCTCCTACAATGAGCAGTTCTTC.

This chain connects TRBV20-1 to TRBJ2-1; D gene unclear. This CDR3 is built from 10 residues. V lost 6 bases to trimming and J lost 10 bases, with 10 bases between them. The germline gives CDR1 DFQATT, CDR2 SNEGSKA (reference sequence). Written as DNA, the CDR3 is TGCAGTGCATACCTCGAGGAGCAGTTCTTC. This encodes CSAYLEEQFF.

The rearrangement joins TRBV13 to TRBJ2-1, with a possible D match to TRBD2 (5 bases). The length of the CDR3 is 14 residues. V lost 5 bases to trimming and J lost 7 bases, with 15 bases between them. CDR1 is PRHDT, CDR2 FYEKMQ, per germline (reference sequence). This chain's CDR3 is CASSPRGSLNEQFF. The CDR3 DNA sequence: TGTGCCAGCAGCCCCCGTGGGAGTTTAAATGAGCAGTTCTTC.

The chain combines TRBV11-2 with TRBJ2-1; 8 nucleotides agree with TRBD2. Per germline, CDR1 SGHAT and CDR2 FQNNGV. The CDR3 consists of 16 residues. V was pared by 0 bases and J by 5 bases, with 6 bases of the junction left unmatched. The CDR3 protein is CASSLDPSGWNNEQFF. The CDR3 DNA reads TGTGCCAGCAGCTTAGATCCTAGCGGGTGGAACAATGAGCAGTTCTTC.

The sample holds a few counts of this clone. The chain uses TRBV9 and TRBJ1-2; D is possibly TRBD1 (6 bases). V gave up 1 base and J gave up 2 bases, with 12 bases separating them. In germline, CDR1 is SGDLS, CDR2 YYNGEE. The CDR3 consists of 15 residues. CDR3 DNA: TGTGCCAGCAGCGTAAGCGCTCAGGGGAACTATGGCTACACCTTC. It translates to CASSVSAQGNYGYTF.

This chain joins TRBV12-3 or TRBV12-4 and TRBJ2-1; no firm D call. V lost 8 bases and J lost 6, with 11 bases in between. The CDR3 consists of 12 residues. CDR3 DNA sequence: TGTGCCAGCTGTCGAGAACTCAATGAGCAGTTCTTC. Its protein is CASCRELNEQFF.

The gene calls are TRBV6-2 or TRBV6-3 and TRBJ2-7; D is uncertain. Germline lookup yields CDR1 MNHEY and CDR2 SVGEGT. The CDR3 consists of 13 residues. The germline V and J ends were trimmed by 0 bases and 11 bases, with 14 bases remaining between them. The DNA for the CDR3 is TGTGCCAGCAGTTACTCGAATCGGTTTGTGGAGTACTTC. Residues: CASSYSNRFVEYF.

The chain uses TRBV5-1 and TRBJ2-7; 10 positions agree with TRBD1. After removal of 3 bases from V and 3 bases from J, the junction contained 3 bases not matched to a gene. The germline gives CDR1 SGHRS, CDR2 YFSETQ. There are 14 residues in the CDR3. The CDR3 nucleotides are TGCGCCAGCAGCTCCGGGACAGGGGACTACGAGCAGTACTTC. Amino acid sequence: CASSSGTGDYEQYF.

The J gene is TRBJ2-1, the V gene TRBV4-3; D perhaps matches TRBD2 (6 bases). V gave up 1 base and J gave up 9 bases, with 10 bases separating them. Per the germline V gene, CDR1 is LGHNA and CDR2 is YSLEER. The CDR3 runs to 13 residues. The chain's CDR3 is CASSQGPRGEQFF. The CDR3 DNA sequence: TGCGCCAGCAGCCAAGGACCGCGGGGTGAGCAGTTCTTC.

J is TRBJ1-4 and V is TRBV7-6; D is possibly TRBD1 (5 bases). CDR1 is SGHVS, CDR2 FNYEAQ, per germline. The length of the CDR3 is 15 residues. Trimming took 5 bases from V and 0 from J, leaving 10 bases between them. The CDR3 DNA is TGTGCCAGCAGCCTCTCAGGGACAACTAATGAAAAACTGTTTTTT. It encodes CASSLSGTTNEKLFF.

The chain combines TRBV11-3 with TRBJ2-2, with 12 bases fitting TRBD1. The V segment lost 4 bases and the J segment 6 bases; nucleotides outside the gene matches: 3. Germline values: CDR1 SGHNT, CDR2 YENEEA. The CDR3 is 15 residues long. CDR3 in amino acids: CASSSGQGAAGELFF. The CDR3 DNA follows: TGTGCCAGCAGCTCGGGACAGGGGGCCGCCGGGGAGCTGTTTTTT.

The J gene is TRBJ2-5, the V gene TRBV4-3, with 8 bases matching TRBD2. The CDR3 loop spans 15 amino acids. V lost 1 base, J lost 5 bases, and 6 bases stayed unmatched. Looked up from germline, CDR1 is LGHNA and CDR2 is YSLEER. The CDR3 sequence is CASSQASGGRETQYF. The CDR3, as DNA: TGCGCCAGCAGCCAAGCGAGCGGGGGTCGGGAGACCCAGTACTTC.

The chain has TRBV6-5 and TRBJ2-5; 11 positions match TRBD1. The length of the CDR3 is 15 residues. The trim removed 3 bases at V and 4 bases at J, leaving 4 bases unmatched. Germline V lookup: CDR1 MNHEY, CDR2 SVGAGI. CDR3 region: CASSYGTGGSETQYF. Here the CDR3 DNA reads TGTGCCAGCAGTTATGGGACAGGGGGTTCAGAGACCCAGTACTTC.

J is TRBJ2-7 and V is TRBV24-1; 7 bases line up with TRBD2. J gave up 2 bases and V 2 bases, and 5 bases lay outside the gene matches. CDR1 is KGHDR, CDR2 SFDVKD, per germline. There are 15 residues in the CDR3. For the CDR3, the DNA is TGTGCCACCAGTGATTCGACACGGGGGGCCTACGAGCAGTACTTC. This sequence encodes CATSDSTRGAYEQYF.

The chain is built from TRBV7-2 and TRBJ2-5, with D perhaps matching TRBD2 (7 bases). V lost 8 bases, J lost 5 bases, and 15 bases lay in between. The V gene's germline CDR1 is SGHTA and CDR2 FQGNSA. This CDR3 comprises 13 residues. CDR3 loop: CASFKGGRETQYF. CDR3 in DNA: TGTGCCAGCTTTAAGGGGGGGCGGGAGACCCAGTACTTC.

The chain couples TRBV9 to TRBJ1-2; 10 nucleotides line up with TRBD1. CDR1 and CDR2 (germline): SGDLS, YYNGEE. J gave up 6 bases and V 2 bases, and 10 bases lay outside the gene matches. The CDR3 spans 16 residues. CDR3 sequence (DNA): TGTGCCAGCAGCGTCAGTCGGGACAGGGGTGCGAATGGCTACACCTTC. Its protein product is CASSVSRDRGANGYTF. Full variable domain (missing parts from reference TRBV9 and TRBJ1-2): DSGVTQTPKHLITATGQRVTLRCSPRSGDLSVYWYQQSLDQGLQFLIQYYNGEERAKGNILERFSAQQFPDLHSELNLSSLELGDSALYFCASSVSRDRGANGYTFGSGTRLTVV.

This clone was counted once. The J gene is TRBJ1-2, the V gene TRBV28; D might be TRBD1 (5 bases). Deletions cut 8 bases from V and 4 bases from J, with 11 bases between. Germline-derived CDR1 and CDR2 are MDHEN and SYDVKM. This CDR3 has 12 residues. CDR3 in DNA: TGTGCCAGCGGGGGGACGGTCTATGGCTACACCTTC. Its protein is CASGGTVYGYTF.

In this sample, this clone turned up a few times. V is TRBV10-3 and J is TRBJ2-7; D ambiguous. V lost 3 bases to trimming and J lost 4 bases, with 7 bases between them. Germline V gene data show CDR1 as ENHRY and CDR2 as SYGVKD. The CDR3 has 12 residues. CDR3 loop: CAISDGAYEQYF. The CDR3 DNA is TGTGCCATCAGTGACGGAGCGTACGAGCAGTACTTC.

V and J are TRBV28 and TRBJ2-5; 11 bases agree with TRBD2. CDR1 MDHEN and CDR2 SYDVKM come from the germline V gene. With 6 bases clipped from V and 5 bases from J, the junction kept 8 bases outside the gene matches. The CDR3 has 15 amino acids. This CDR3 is CASSLTSGKKETQYF. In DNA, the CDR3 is TGTGCCAGCAGCCTGACTAGCGGGAAGAAGGAGACCCAGTACTTC.

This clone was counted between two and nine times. CDR3 region: CASSYQPQGWYGYTF. The CDR3 bases are TGTGCCAGCAGTTATCAACCCCAGGGTTGGTATGGCTACACCTTC. This sequence joins TRBV6-2 or TRBV6-3 and TRBJ1-2, with D possibly being TRBD1 (5 bases). The CDR3 sequence is 15 residues long. Trimming left V 3 bases short and J 5 bases short, with 16 bases between. CDR1 MNHEY and CDR2 SVGEGT come from the germline V gene.

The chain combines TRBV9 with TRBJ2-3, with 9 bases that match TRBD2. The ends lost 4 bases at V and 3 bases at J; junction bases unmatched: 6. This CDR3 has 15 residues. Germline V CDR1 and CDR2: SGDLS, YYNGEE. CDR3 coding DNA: TGTGCCAGCAGCCCATTCCTAGCGGGGACAGATACGCAGTATTTT. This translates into CASSPFLAGTDTQYF.

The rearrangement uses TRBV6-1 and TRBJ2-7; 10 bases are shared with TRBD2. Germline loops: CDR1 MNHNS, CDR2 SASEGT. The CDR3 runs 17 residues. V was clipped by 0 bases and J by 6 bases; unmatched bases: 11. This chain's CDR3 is CASSEAWWLAGGGEQYF. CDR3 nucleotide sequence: TGTGCCAGCAGTGAAGCCTGGTGGTTAGCGGGAGGCGGCGAGCAGTACTTC.

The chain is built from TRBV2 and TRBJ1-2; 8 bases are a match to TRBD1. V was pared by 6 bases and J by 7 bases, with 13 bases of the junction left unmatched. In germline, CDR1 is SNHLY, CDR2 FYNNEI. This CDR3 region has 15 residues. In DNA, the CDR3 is TGTGCCAGCAGACAGGATGCAGGGGGCGGTGGTGGCTACACCTTC. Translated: CASRQDAGGGGGYTF.

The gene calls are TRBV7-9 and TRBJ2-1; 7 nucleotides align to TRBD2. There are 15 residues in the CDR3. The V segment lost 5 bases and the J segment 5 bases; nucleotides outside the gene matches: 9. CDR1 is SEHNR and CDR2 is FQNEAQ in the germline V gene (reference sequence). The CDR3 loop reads CASSALAGPHNEQFF. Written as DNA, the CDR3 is TGTGCCAGCAGCGCCTTAGCGGGTCCACACAATGAGCAGTTCTTC.

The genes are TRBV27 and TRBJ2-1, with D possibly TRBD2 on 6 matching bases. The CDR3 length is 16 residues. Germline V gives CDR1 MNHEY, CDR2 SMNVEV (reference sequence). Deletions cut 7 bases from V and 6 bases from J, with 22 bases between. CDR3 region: CASMDYREWRSNEQFF. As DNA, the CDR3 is TGTGCCAGCATGGACTATCGGGAGTGGCGTAGCAATGAGCAGTTCTTC.

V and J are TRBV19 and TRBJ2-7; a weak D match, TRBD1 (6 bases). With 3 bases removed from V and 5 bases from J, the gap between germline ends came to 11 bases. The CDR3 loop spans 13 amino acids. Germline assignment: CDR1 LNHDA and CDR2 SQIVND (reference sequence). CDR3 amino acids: CASSILRGHEQYF. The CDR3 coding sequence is TGTGCCAGTAGTATCCTCAGGGGCCACGAGCAGTACTTC.

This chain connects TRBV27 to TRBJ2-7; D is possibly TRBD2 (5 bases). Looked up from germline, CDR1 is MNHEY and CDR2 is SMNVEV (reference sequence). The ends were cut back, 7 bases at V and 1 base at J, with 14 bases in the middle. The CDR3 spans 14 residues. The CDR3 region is CASINIGVSYEQYF. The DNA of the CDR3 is TGTGCCAGCATTAATATCGGGGTGTCCTACGAGCAGTACTTC.

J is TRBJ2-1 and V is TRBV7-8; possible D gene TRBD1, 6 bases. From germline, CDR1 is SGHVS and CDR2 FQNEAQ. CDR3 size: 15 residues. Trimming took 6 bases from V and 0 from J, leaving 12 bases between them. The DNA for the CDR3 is TGTGCCAGCAGTTGGGACACCGGCTCCTACAATGAGCAGTTCTTC. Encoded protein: CASSWDTGSYNEQFF. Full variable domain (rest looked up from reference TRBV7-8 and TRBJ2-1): GAGVSQSPRYKVAKRGQDVALRCDPISGHVSLFWYQQALGQGPEFLTYFQNEAQLDKSGLPSDRFFAERPEGSVSTLKIQRTQQEDSAVYLCASSWDTGSYNEQFFGPGTRLTVL.

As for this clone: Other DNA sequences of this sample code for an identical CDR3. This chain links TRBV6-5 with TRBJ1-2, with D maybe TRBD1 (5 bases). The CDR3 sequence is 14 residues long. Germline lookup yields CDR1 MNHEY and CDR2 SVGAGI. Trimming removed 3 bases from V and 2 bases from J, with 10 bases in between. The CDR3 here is CASSYGGENYGYTF. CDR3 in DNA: TGTGCCAGCAGTTATGGGGGGGAGAACTATGGCTACACCTTC.

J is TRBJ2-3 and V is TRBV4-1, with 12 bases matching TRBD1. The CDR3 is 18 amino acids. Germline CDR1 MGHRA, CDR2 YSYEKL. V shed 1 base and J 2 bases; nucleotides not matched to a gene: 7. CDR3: CASSQGLWGQGATDTQYF. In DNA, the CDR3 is TGCGCCAGCAGCCAAGGGCTATGGGGACAGGGGGCCACAGATACGCAGTATTTT.